This T cell receptor (beta chain) was retrieved from a study of OX40 agonist ivuxolimab in advanced cancers. Autoimmune disease history or systemic immunosuppression excluded patients. Patients had blood sampled at baseline and again on cycle 4 day 1 and cycle 7 day 1. The table lists this clone with a count of one. Antigen specificity is unknown. This CDR3 has 15 residues. V shed 5 bases and J shed 4 bases, with 18 bases lying between them. Germline V lookup: CDR1 SEHNR, CDR2 FQNEAQ (reference sequence). This table comes from immunoSEQ multiplex PCR, and its TCRdb copy is limited to in-frame clones, with some not included. The sample contains approximately 80,000 clones, 70% to 85% of which appear only once. Study-level findings and limits: Some patients who did not respond also had low normalized T-cell clonal expansion.

The chain has TRBV7-9 and TRBJ2-7, with D possibly being TRBD1 (5 bases). The clonotype was recovered from an adult with an advanced solid tumor such as melanoma, head and neck, liver or kidney cancer. The specimen comprised CD4+ or CD8+ T cells sorted from blood, sampled in a trial of the OX40 agonist ivuxolimab. The chain's CDR3 is CASSRNQGIGYEQYF. The DNA of the CDR3 is TGTGCCAGCAGCCGAAATCAGGGCATCGGGTACGAGCAGTACTTC.